One sample yielded the 2 T cell receptor beta chains listed below, sequenced in a study of blood T cell repertoires in COVID-19. Produced via immunoSEQ multiplex PCR; TCRdb's table is partial and in-frame only. The sample records approximately 89,000 clones, nearly 90% being singletons. Sequencing was performed on peripheral blood. The source of these receptors is a man in his sixties or seventies with acute or convalescent COVID-19.

The rearrangement links TRBV28 to TRBJ2-7; perhaps TRBD2 as D (7 bases). Germline CDR1 and CDR2: MDHEN and SYDVKM. The CDR3 runs to 12 residues. V was cut by 9 bases and J by 7 bases, with 16 bases left in between. Here the CDR3 reads CASLGGAEEQYF. DNA for the CDR3: TGTGCCAGTTTAGGGGGGGCCGAAGAGCAGTACTTC.

V usage is TRBV11-2 and J usage is TRBJ1-3; D is possibly TRBD1 (6 bases). Germline CDR1 and CDR2: SGHAT and FQNNGV. The CDR3 sequence is 16 residues long. With 3 bases removed from V and 2 bases from J, the gap between germline ends came to 14 bases. The CDR3 is CASSFTGSEAGNTIYF. The CDR3 region has the DNA TGTGCCAGCAGCTTCACAGGGTCTGAGGCTGGAAACACCATATATTTT.